Below, 3 T cell receptor beta chains from the same sample are listed, as sequenced in a study of blood T cell repertoires in COVID-19. The repertoire was sequenced with immunoSEQ multiplex PCR; TCRdb's copy has only in-frame clones and lacks some. The data contain about 42,000 clones, 89% of them singletons. Specimen: peripheral blood. These receptors all stem from a human donor in a cohort sampled during active COVID-19.

The chain is built from TRBV10-2 and TRBJ2-7; 8 bases are shared with TRBD2. The junction had 6 bases not matched to a gene; V was cut back by 7 bases and J by 4 bases. Germline CDR1 reads WSHSY; CDR2 reads SAAADI. The CDR3 is 13 amino acids. In DNA, the CDR3 is TGCGCCAGCAAAGGTGCTAGCGGGTACGAGCAGTACTTC. Protein: CASKGASGYEQYF.

The chain joins TRBV6-2 or TRBV6-3 to TRBJ2-7; weak D call: TRBD2 (5 bases). Looked up from germline, CDR1 is MNHEY and CDR2 is SVGEGT. Trimming pared 0 bases from V and 3 bases from J, leaving 12 bases between. CDR3 length: 15 residues. In nucleotides, the CDR3 is TGTGCCAGCAGTTACTCGAGGTTACGGGACTACGAGCAGTACTTC. It encodes CASSYSRLRDYEQYF.

The rearrangement uses TRBV4-1 and TRBJ1-4; no reliable D call. The CDR3 is 13 amino acids. The V gene lost 4 bases and the J gene lost 8 bases, with 11 bases spanning the gap. CDR1 MGHRA and CDR2 YSYEKL come from the germline V gene. CDR3 protein: CASSPSLAEKLFF. The DNA for the CDR3 is TGCGCCAGCAGCCCGAGTCTTGCCGAAAAACTGTTTTTT.